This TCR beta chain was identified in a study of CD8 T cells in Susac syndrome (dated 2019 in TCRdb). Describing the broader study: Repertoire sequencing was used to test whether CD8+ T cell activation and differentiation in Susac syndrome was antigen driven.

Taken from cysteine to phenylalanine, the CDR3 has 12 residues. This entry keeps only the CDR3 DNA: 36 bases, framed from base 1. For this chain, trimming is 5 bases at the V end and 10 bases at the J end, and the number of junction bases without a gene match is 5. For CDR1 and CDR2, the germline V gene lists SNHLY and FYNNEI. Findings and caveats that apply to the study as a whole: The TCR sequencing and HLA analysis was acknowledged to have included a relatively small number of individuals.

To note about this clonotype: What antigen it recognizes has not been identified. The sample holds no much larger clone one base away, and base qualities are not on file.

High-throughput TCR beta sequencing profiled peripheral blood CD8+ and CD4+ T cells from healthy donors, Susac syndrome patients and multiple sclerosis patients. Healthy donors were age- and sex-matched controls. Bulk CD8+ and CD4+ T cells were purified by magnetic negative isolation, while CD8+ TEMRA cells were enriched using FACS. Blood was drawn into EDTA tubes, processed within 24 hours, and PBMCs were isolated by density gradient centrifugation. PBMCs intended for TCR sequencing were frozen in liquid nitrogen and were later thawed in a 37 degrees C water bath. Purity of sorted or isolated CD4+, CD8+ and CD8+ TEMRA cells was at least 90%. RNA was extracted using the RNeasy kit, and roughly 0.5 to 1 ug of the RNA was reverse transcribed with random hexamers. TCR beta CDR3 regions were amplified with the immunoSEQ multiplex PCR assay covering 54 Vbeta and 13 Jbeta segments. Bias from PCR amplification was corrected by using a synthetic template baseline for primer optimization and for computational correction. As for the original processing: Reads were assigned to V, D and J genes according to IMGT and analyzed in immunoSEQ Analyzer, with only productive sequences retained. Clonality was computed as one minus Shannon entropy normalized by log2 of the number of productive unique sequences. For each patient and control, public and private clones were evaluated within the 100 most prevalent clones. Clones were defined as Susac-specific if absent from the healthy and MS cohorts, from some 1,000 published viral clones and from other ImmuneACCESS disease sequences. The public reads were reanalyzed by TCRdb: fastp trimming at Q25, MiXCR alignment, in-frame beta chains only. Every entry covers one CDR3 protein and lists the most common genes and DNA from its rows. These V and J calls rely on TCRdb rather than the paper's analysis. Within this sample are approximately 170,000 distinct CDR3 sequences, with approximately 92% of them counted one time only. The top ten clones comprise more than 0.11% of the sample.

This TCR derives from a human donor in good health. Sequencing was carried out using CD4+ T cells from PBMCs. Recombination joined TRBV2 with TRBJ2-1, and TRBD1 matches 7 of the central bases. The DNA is TGTGCCAGCAGTCCTAGGGGGCAGGAGCAGTTCTTC. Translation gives CASSPRGQEQFF.